The source of this T cell receptor (beta chain) is a study of T cells in localized non-small cell lung cancer. The V gene's germline CDR1 is LNHNV and CDR2 YYDKDF (reference sequence). Trimming removed 2 bases at V and 3 bases at J, with 10 bases between. This CDR3 is 15 amino acids long. Libraries were prepared by immunoSEQ multiplex PCR; TCRdb keeps only in-frame clonotypes and omits some of them. The data contain about 46,000 clones, approximately 80% of them singletons. A remark on this clone: Its matching antigen is unknown.

The study's findings and limits: Researchers found a median approximately 55 of the top 100 tumor clones in adjacent lung. The study sequenced only one region of the tumor. As a result, intratumor heterogeneity could not be excluded and remains possible. Uninvolved adjacent lung showed higher T cell clonality than tumor.

The TCR sequence derives from a man aged 40-75 years with stage III lung adenocarcinoma. The rearrangement joins TRBV15 to TRBJ2-2, with a tentative D call TRBD2 (5 bases). The sample in question was peripheral blood mononuclear cells, obtained before any cancer treatment. CDR3 protein: CATSRRLGDTGELFF. In nucleotides, the CDR3 is TGTGCCACCAGCAGACGACTGGGAGACACCGGGGAGCTGTTTTTT.